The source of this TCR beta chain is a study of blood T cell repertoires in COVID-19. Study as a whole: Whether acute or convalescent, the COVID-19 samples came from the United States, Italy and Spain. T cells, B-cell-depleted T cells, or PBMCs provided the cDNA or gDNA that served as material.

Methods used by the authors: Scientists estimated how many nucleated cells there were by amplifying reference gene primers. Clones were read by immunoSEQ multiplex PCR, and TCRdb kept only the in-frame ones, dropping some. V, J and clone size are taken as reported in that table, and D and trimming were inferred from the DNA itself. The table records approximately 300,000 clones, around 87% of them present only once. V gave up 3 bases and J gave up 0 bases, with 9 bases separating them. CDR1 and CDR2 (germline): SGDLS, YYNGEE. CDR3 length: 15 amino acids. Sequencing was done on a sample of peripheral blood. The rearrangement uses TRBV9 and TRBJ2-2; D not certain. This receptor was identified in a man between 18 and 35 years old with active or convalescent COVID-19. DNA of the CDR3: TGTGCCAGCAGCGGGAGCGCCGCGAACACCGGGGAGCTGTTTTTT. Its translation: CASSGSAANTGELFF.